The present T cell receptor (beta chain) was sequenced within a study of early T cells in non-severe SARS-CoV-2 infection. TCRdb re-called the 5' RACE reads with MiXCR, one entry per CDR3 protein. The data hold some 110,000 distinct CDR3 sequences, with 14% to 15% observed a single time. This CDR3 comprises 15 residues. Trimming stripped 4 bases from V and 0 bases from J, with 10 bases between. Germline V gene data show CDR1 as SGHTA and CDR2 as FQGNSA. The material sequenced was whole blood. The TCR comes from an adult who was a healthcare worker with PCR-confirmed SARS-CoV-2 infection or an uninfected control (not recorded which). The rearrangement joins TRBV7-2 to TRBJ1-5; D remains unclear. CDR3 DNA: TGTGCCAGCAGCTGGGCGGCTAATAGCAATCAGCCCCAGCATTTT. Its protein product is CASSWAANSNQPQHF. Based on the CDR3 plus reference TRBV7-2 and TRBJ1-5, the full variable domain is GAGVSQSPSNKVTEKGKDVELRCDPISGHTALYWYRQSLGQGLEFLIYFQGNSAPDKSGLPSDRFSAERTGGSVSTLTIQRTQQEDSAVYLCASSWAANSNQPQHFGDGTRLSIL.